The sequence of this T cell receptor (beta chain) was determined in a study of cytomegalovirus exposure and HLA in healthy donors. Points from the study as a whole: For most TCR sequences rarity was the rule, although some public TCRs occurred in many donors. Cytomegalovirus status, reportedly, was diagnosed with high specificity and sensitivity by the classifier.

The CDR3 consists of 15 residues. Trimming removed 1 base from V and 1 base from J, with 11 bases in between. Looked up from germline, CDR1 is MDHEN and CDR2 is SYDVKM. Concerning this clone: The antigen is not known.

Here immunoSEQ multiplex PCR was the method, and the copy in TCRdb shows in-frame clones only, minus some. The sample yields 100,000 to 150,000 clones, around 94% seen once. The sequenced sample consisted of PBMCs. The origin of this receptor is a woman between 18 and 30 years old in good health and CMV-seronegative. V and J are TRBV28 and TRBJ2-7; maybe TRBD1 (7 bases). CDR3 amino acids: CASSLYQGGSYEQYF. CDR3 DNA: TGTGCCAGCAGTTTATACCAGGGGGGTTCCTACGAGCAGTACTTC.